A single sample gave rise to the 17 T cell receptor beta chains below, sequenced in a study of shared clonotypes between healthy human individuals. Sequencing was performed with immunoSEQ multiplex PCR; in TCRdb, only in-frame clones are kept and a portion is missing. The table lists about 700,000 clones, roughly 70% of them singletons. Sequencing was carried out using memory CD4+ T cells sorted from blood. Subset here: CD45RA-negative fraction. These receptors all stem from a woman younger than 45 in good health.

The chain carries TRBV2 and TRBJ2-5, with 7 bases aligning to TRBD1. Germline trimming cut 6 bases from V and 5 bases from J; bases unmatched to any gene: 15. Per germline, CDR1 SNHLY and CDR2 FYNNEI. The CDR3 is 16 amino acids. DNA of the CDR3: TGTGCCAGCAGGCACACGGACCAAGGGACAGCCGAGACCCAGTACTTC. The encoded protein is CASRHTDQGTAETQYF.

This clone was picked up one time. The rearrangement links TRBV28 to TRBJ2-7; a possible D gene is TRBD2 (6 bases). The V end lost 7 bases, the J end lost 4 bases, and 20 bases lay between the germline ends. Germline V gene lookup returns CDR1 MDHEN and CDR2 SYDVKM. The CDR3 is 15 residues long. This CDR3 is CASKITGELTYEQYF. The DNA of the CDR3 is TGTGCCAGCAAGATTACGGGGGAATTAACTTACGAGCAGTACTTC.

V usage is TRBV4-1 and J usage is TRBJ1-1; D is undetermined. Germline V gene data show CDR1 as MGHRA and CDR2 as YSYEKL. The CDR3 extends over 14 amino acids. Trimming left V 5 bases short and J 1 base short, with 11 bases between. CDR3 residues: CASSNTGGNTEAFF. CDR3 DNA sequence: TGCGCCAGCAGCAACACGGGAGGGAACACTGAAGCTTTCTTT.

V and J are TRBV4-2 and TRBJ2-7, with a tentative D call TRBD1 (5 bases). Trimming took 0 bases from V and 3 from J, leaving 6 bases between them. Germline-derived CDR1 and CDR2 are LGHNA and YNFKEQ. The CDR3 extends over 13 amino acids. The CDR3 reads CASSQDRVYEQYF. CDR3 coding DNA: TGTGCCAGCAGCCAAGACAGGGTCTACGAGCAGTACTTC.

This chain links TRBV5-1 with TRBJ1-1; tentative D call: TRBD1 (5 bases). Germline loops: CDR1 SGHRS, CDR2 YFSETQ. V lost 1 base to trimming and J lost 5 bases, with 12 bases between them. The CDR3 runs 14 residues. The CDR3 DNA sequence: TGCGCCAGCAGCTTGCAGGGATCGGGTACTGAAGCTTTCTTT. Translating gives CASSLQGSGTEAFF. The whole variable domain, remainder taken from reference TRBV5-1 and TRBJ1-1, is KAGVTQTPRYLIKTRGQQVTLSCSPISGHRSVSWYQQTPGQGLQFLFEYFSETQRNKGNFPGRFSGRQFSNSRSEMNVSTLELGDSALYLCASSLQGSGTEAFFGQGTRLTVV.

Comment on this clone: Its ends do not fully match the called genes, so a read error is possible. The genes are TRBV4-1 and TRBJ2-5, with D hard to call. From germline, CDR1 is MGHRA and CDR2 YSYEKL. The CDR3 covers 11 residues. This CDR3 is CASSQDRTTNF. The CDR3 nucleotides read TGCGCCAGCAGCCAAGATAGGACCACTAACTTC.

The chain carries TRBV28 and TRBJ1-5; D gene ambiguous. The CDR3 covers 15 residues. CDR1 and CDR2 (germline): MDHEN, SYDVKM. V was pared by 1 base and J by 1 base, with 8 bases between. DNA for the CDR3: TGTGCCAGCAGTTTATCGGGAAGAAGCAATCAGCCCCAGCATTTT. Amino acid sequence: CASSLSGRSNQPQHF.

The rearrangement joins TRBV7-9 to TRBJ1-5; TRBD1 matches at 9 bases. The CDR3 totals 15 residues. The V segment lost 5 bases and the J segment 4 bases; nucleotides outside the gene matches: 6. CDR1 is SEHNR and CDR2 is FQNEAQ in the germline V gene (reference sequence). CDR3: CASSHTGGANQPQHF. CDR3 in DNA: TGTGCCAGCAGCCATACAGGGGGCGCAAATCAGCCCCAGCATTTT. The full variable domain, in which reference TRBV7-9 and TRBJ1-5 provide the parts outside the CDR3, is DTGVSQNPRHKITKRGQNVTFRCDPISEHNRLYWYRQTLGQGPEFLTYFQNEAQLEKSRLLSDRFSAERPKGSFSTLEIQRTEQGDSAMYLCASSHTGGANQPQHFGDGTRLSIL.

The chain is built from TRBV5-4 and TRBJ2-1; D remains unclear. Trimming took 4 bases from V and 8 from J, leaving 16 bases between them. Germline V gene sequence: CDR1 SGHNT, CDR2 YYREEE (reference sequence). CDR3 length: 14 residues. CDR3 sequence: CASSDKYGSHEQFF. CDR3 in DNA: TGTGCCAGCAGCGACAAGTACGGGTCGCATGAGCAGTTCTTC.

The genes are TRBV27 and TRBJ2-3; the D is unclear. The CDR3 runs 13 residues. V was clipped by 2 bases and J by 4 bases, with 7 bases between them. In germline, CDR1 is MNHEY, CDR2 SMNVEV (reference sequence). The CDR3 bases are TGTGCCAGCAGTTTAAGGGCCCCAGATACGCAGTATTTT. Its protein is CASSLRAPDTQYF.

The chain combines TRBV9 with TRBJ2-2; 7 nucleotides align to TRBD2. V lost 7 bases, J lost 0 bases, and 12 bases stayed unmatched. This CDR3 is built from 17 residues. CDR1 and CDR2 (germline): SGDLS, YYNGEE. The CDR3 protein is CASRPQKGLANTGELFF. DNA for the CDR3: TGTGCCAGCCGCCCCCAAAAAGGACTAGCGAACACCGGGGAGCTGTTTTTT.

DNA for the CDR3: TGTGCCAGCAGCTCCGACAGGGGGAGCACAGATACGCAGTATTTT. Its protein is CASSSDRGSTDTQYF. V is TRBV7-9 and J is TRBJ2-3; 9 bases match TRBD1. V dropped 4 bases and J dropped 0; count of bases not matched to a gene: 2. This CDR3 spans 15 amino acids. The germline CDR1 and CDR2 sequences are SEHNR and FQNEAQ (reference sequence).

V is TRBV6-1 and J is TRBJ1-2; unclear D gene. Per the germline V gene, CDR1 is MNHNS and CDR2 is SASEGT. Trimming removed 8 bases from V and 8 bases from J, with 18 bases in between. The CDR3 runs to 13 residues. The DNA for the CDR3 is TGTGCCAGCTCGGGTCCTCGGATGATGGGCTACACCTTC. This gives the protein CASSGPRMMGYTF.

The V and J genes are TRBV28 and TRBJ1-5; D not resolved. Germline CDR1 MDHEN, CDR2 SYDVKM. The CDR3 covers 14 residues. V lost 3 bases, J lost 3 bases, and 9 bases lay in between. The CDR3 here is CASSFLGNNQPQHF. As DNA, the CDR3 is TGTGCCAGCAGTTTCTTAGGGAACAATCAGCCCCAGCATTTT.

V is TRBV25-1 and J is TRBJ2-3; 7 positions match TRBD1. Germline V gene data show CDR1 as MGHDK and CDR2 as SYGVNS. The J segment lost 2 bases and the V segment lost 2 bases, leaving 4 bases of the junction unmatched. This CDR3 spans 15 amino acids. The CDR3 DNA follows: TGTGCCAGCAGTGAAAACGACAGGGACACAGATACGCAGTATTTT. Protein sequence: CASSENDRDTDTQYF. The full variable domain, rest sourced from reference TRBV25-1 and TRBJ2-3, is EADIYQTPRYLVIGTGKKITLECSQTMGHDKMYWYQQDPGMELHLIHYSYGVNSTEKGDLSSESTVSRIRTEHFPLTLESARPSHTSQYLCASSENDRDTDTQYFGPGTRLTVL.

This clone has only one observation. This rearrangement joins TRBV21-1 to TRBJ1-5. TRBV21-1 is marked as a pseudogene. The CDR3 runs to 22 residues. CDR3 in amino acids: CASSANSPPVEEGRGRNQPQHF. DNA of the CDR3: TGTGCCAGCAGCGCCAACTCCCCCCCGGTCGAGGAAGGGAGAGGGAGGAATCAGCCCCAGCATTTT.

The V and J genes are TRBV7-7 and TRBJ2-1; D assignment may be TRBD1 or TRBD2 (6 bases each). CDR1 and CDR2 (germline): SSHAT, FNYEAQ (reference sequence). The CDR3 has 15 amino acids. Trimming stripped 1 base from V and 4 bases from J, with 11 bases between. The CDR3 sequence: CASSLDPGAYNEQFF. The CDR3 bases are TGTGCCAGCAGCTTAGATCCGGGGGCTTACAATGAGCAGTTCTTC. Supplemented by reference TRBV7-7 and TRBJ2-1, the full variable domain reads GAGVSQSPRYKVTKRGQDVTLRCDPISSHATLYWYQQALGQGPEFLTYFNYEAQPDKSGLPSDRFSAERPEGSISTLTIQRTEQRDSAMYRCASSLDPGAYNEQFFGPGTRLTVL.